One sample yielded the 13 T cell receptor beta chains listed below, sequenced in a study of OX40 agonist ivuxolimab in advanced cancers. Sequencing was performed with immunoSEQ multiplex PCR; in TCRdb, only in-frame clones are kept and a portion is missing. Of tens of thousands of clones in the sample, around 85% were seen once. The specimen comprised CD4+ or CD8+ T cells sorted from blood, sampled in a trial of the OX40 agonist ivuxolimab. Every receptor here comes from an adult with an advanced solid tumor such as melanoma, head and neck, liver or kidney cancer.

V gene TRBV27 combines with J gene TRBJ2-5; 9 bases are shared with TRBD1. V shed 5 bases and J 4 bases; nucleotides not matched to a gene: 8. Germline values: CDR1 MNHEY, CDR2 SMNVEV (reference sequence). The CDR3 extends over 15 amino acids. The CDR3 nucleotides read TGTGCCAGCAGTCACAAGGACAGGGGAGTAGAGACCCAGTACTTC. Its translation is CASSHKDRGVETQYF.

The gene calls are TRBV2 and TRBJ2-3, with D uncertain. In germline, CDR1 is SNHLY, CDR2 FYNNEI. The V and J ends lost 3 bases and 1 base respectively, with 8 bases between them. This CDR3 contains 14 residues. In nucleotides, the CDR3 is TGTGCCAGCAGTGATAATCGGGGCACAGATACGCAGTATTTT. Protein sequence: CASSDNRGTDTQYF.

The rearrangement joins TRBV6-1 to TRBJ1-2; D may be TRBD1 (6 bases). Per the germline V gene, CDR1 is MNHNS and CDR2 is SASEGT. Trimming took off 4 bases at V and 4 bases at J, with 10 bases between the two ends. This CDR3 contains 13 residues. In DNA, the CDR3 is TGTGCCAGCAGTGCAAGGGACATCTATGGCTACACCTTC. Translated: CASSARDIYGYTF.

The chain employs TRBV29-1 and TRBJ2-1; the D is unclear. CDR1 is SQVTM, CDR2 ANQGSEA, per germline. The CDR3 covers 12 residues. Trimming took 7 bases from V and 8 from J, leaving 15 bases between them. The CDR3 region is CSGGEPGDEQFF. The DNA for the CDR3 is TGCAGCGGAGGTGAACCGGGCGATGAGCAGTTCTTC.

V usage is TRBV11-2 and J usage is TRBJ2-7, with D uncertain. Germline V lookup: CDR1 SGHAT, CDR2 FQNNGV. Trimming stripped 2 bases from V and 7 bases from J, with 9 bases between. This CDR3 has 12 amino acids. The CDR3 sequence: CASSLPAPEQYF. The CDR3 bases are TGTGCCAGCAGCTTACCAGCCCCTGAGCAGTACTTC.

A few counts support this clone. This chain uses TRBV4-2 with TRBJ2-1, with D maybe TRBD2 (6 bases). Germline assignment: CDR1 LGHNA and CDR2 YNFKEQ. Trimming took off 4 bases at V and 7 bases at J, with 20 bases between the two ends. The CDR3 length is 16 residues. The CDR3 bases are TGTGCCAGCAGCCCACTGACTAGAGTTATGGCTAATGAGCAGTTCTTC. The encoded protein is CASSPLTRVMANEQFF.

This clone was found once. The V and J genes are TRBV6-1 and TRBJ2-3, with D perhaps matching TRBD2 (6 bases). The germline gives CDR1 MNHNS, CDR2 SASEGT. V shed 4 bases and J shed 4 bases, with 18 bases lying between them. CDR3 length: 16 residues. CDR3 sequence: CASSGAWDFSADTQYF. CDR3 DNA sequence: TGTGCCAGCAGTGGTGCTTGGGACTTTTCCGCAGATACGCAGTATTTT.

The CDR3 nucleotides read TGTGCCTGGAGTCTCGGACTAGCGGGAGGGCTTTCGACAGATACGCAGTATTTT. It yields the protein CAWSLGLAGGLSTDTQYF. The chain couples TRBV30 to TRBJ2-3, with 15 positions matching TRBD2. V dropped 2 bases and J dropped 3; count of bases not matched to a gene: 9. Germline values: CDR1 GTSNPN, CDR2 SVGIG (reference sequence). The CDR3 sequence is 18 residues long.

The J gene is TRBJ2-1, the V gene TRBV2, with TRBD1 identical over 8 bases. The germline V gene has CDR1 SNHLY and CDR2 FYNNEI. The CDR3 covers 12 residues. With 7 bases clipped from V and 9 bases from J, the junction kept 5 bases outside the gene matches. As DNA, the CDR3 is TGTGCCAGCACCATACAGGGGGGTGAGCAGTTCTTC. Protein: CASTIQGGEQFF. The full variable domain, in which reference TRBV2 and TRBJ2-1 provide the parts outside the CDR3, is EPEVTQTPSHQVTQMGQEVILRCVPISNHLYFYWYRQILGQKVEFLVSFYNNEISEKSEIFDDQFSVERPDGSNFTLKIRSTKLEDSAMYFCASTIQGGEQFFGPGTRLTVL.

This chain links TRBV11-3 with TRBJ2-1, with D maybe TRBD1 (5 bases). The germline V gene encodes CDR1 SGHNT and CDR2 YENEEA. This CDR3 is built from 17 residues. The ends were cut back, 1 base at V and 1 base at J, with 14 bases in the middle. The CDR3 nucleotides are TGTGCCAGCAGCTTAGTTGCAGGGCTGGGTTCCTACAATGAGCAGTTCTTC. As protein: CASSLVAGLGSYNEQFF.

The chain combines TRBV11-2 with TRBJ2-7, with D hard to call. Trimming left V 0 bases short and J 0 bases short, with 3 bases between. The CDR3 extends over 13 amino acids. Germline CDR1 is SGHAT and CDR2 is FQNNGV. CDR3 in DNA: TGTGCCAGCAGCTTAGAGCTCTCCTACGAGCAGTACTTC. This encodes CASSLELSYEQYF.

This clone appeared a single time. The chain combines TRBV19 with TRBJ2-3; 10 bases map to TRBD2. The germline CDR1 and CDR2 sequences are LNHDA and SQIVND (reference sequence). The J segment lost 0 bases and the V segment lost 7 bases, leaving 4 bases of the junction unmatched. The length of the CDR3 is 15 residues. CDR3 region: CASIPSGSSTDTQYF. The CDR3 DNA sequence: TGTGCCAGTATCCCTAGCGGGAGTAGCACAGATACGCAGTATTTT.

The V and J genes are TRBV30 and TRBJ2-7; D may be TRBD1 or TRBD2 (5 bases each). The CDR3 is 13 residues long. Trimming removed 2 bases at V and 2 bases at J, with 10 bases between. Per germline, CDR1 GTSNPN and CDR2 SVGIG (reference sequence). CDR3 amino acids: CAWSHGDPYEQYF. Here the CDR3 DNA reads TGTGCCTGGAGTCATGGGGACCCCTACGAGCAGTACTTC.